This T cell receptor beta chain was found in a study of blood T cell repertoires in COVID-19. In the study overall: Some COVID-19 samples were acute and others convalescent; all came from the United States, Italy and Spain. The analysed material was cDNA or gDNA that came from T cells, B-cell-depleted T cells, or PBMCs.

The ends lost 3 bases at V and 4 bases at J; junction bases unmatched: 8. The CDR3 has 16 residues. CDR1 is SEHNR, CDR2 FQNEAQ, per germline (reference sequence). Clones were sequenced by immunoSEQ multiplex PCR, and TCRdb holds only the in-frame ones, with some missing. Here the sample spans over 250,000 clones, approximately 88% being singletons. This chain uses TRBV7-9 with TRBJ2-7, with 11 bases lining up with TRBD2. The origin of this receptor is a woman between 65 and 79 years old with COVID-19, enrolled during active disease. Sample: peripheral blood. CDR3 protein: CASSLGDSGRVYEQYF. The CDR3, as DNA: TGTGCCAGCAGCTTGGGGGATAGCGGGAGGGTTTACGAGCAGTACTTC. The variable domain in full, completed from reference TRBV7-9 and TRBJ2-7, reads DTGVSQNPRHKITKRGQNVTFRCDPISEHNRLYWYRQTLGQGPEFLTYFQNEAQLEKSRLLSDRFSAERPKGSFSTLEIQRTEQGDSAMYLCASSLGDSGRVYEQYFGPGTRLTVT.